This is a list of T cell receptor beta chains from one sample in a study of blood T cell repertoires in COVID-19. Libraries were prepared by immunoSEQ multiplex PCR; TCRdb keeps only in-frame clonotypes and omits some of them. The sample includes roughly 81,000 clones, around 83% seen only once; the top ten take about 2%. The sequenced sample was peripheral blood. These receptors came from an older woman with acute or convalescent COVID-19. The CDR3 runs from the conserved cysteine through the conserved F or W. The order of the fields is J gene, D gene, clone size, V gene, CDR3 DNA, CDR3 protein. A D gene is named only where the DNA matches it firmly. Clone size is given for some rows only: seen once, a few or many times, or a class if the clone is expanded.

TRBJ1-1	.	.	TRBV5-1	TGCGCCAGCAGCGCGTCAGTCGAAACCGGTCAGGGTCTAGTTAAGGCTTTCTTT	CASSASVETGQGLVKAFF
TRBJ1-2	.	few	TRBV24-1	TGTGCCACCAGTGAGTCGGGAGTCTATGGCTACACCTTC	CATSESGVYGYTF
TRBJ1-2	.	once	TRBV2	TGTGCCAGCAGGGGCTGGTTGGACTATGGCTACACCTTC	CASRGWLDYGYTF
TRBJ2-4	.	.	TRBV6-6	TGTGCCAGCAGTTCGGACGGGATAGCCAAAAACATTCAGTACTTC	CASSSDGIAKNIQYF
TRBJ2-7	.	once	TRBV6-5	TGTGCCAGCACGAGAGGAGGGGAACCCTACGAGCAGTACTTC	CASTRGGEPYEQYF
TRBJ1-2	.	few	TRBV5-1	TGCGCCAGCAGCTTGTCGTTTCCGGGAAACTATGGCTACACCTTC	CASSLSFPGNYGYTF
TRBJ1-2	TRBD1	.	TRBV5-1	TGCGCCAGCAGCTCGGGACAGGGGGCCAACTATGGCTACACCTTC	CASSSGQGANYGYTF
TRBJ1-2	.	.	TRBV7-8	TGTGCCAGCAGCTTAGATGGCGGCAACTATGGCTACACCTTC	CASSLDGGNYGYTF
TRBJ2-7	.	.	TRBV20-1	TGCAGTGCTAGGACTTCTCAGCAGCAGCACTTC	CSARTSQQQHF
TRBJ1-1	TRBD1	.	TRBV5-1	TGCGCCAGCAGCTCCGGACAGGGGGTTGGGGACACTGAAGCTTTCTTT	CASSSGQGVGDTEAFF
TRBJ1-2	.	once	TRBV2	TGTGCCAGCAGTGTTTACAGAAACAGCTATGGCTACACCTTC	CASSVYRNSYGYTF
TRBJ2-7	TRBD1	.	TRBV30	TGTGCCTGTCTTTCCAAAACCGGGACAGGGGTGGCCGAGCAGTACTTC	CACLSKTGTGVAEQYF
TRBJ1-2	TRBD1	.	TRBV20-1	TGCAGTGCTCGTGGACAGGGTTACCTCGGCTACACCTTC	CSARGQGYLGYTF
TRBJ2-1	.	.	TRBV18	TGTGCCAGCTCACGCTTGACTAACAATGAGCAGTTCTTC	CASSRLTNNEQFF
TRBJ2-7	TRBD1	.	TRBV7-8	TGTGCCAGCAGCTTATGGGACAGGGGGCTAACCTACGAGCAGTACTTC	CASSLWDRGLTYEQYF
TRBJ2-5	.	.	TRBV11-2	TGTGCCAGCAGCCCGTCGGTAGAGACCCAGTACTTC	CASSPSVETQYF
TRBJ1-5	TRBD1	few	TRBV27	TGTGCCAGCAATCCAACAGGGGGGTATAGTCAGCCCCAGCATTTT	CASNPTGGYSQPQHF
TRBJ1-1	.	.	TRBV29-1	TGCAGCGTTGAAAACCTGGTCTGGCAGATGAACACTGAAGCTTTCTTT	CSVENLVWQMNTEAFF
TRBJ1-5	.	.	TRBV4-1	TGCGCCAGCAGCCAAGATTCCGACAATCAGGGTCAGCCCCAGCATTTT	CASSQDSDNQGQPQHF
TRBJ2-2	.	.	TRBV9	TGTGCCAGCAGCCTAAAGACCGCCTCGGGGTTAACCGGGGAGCTGTTTTTT	CASSLKTASGLTGELFF
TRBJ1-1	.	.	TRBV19	TGTGCCAGCGAGTGGTCGGGAGGCTGGAACACTGAAGCTTTCTTT	CASEWSGGWNTEAFF
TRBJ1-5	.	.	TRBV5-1	TGCGCCAGCAGCCCGGAAGGGGCTCAGCCCCAGCATTTT	CASSPEGAQPQHF
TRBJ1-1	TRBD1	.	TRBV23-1	TGCGCCAGCAGTCAATCGACGGGACAGCCCAACACTGAAGCTTTCTTT	CASSQSTGQPNTEAFF
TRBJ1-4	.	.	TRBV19	TGTGCCAGTAGGCCGGGATCAACGGGTGAAAAACTGTTTTTT	CASRPGSTGEKLFF
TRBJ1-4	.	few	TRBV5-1	TGCGCCAGCAGCTTGGCCTTGGAGATTTCGGATGAAAAACTGTTTTTT	CASSLALEISDEKLFF
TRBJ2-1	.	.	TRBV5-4	TGTGCCAGCAGCCCGGGGGGGACAGGGCCGGCCAATGAGCAGTTCTTC	CASSPGGTGPANEQFF
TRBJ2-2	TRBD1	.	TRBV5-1	TGCGCCAGCAGCCCGGGGACAGGAGACCGGGGGGAGCTGTTTTTT	CASSPGTGDRGELFF
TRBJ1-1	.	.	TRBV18	TGTGCCAGCTCACTCGGACAGACTGAAGCTTTCTTT	CASSLGQTEAFF
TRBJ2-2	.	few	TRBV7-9	TGTGCCAGCAGCTTTTCCTCCGGGGAGCTGTTTTTT	CASSFSSGELFF
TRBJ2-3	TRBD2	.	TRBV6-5	TGTGCCAGCACAGAGCGGGGGGCGGGGGATACGCAGTATTTT	CASTERGAGDTQYF
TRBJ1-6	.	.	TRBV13	TGTGCCAGCAGCTTTCTAGATTCACCCCTCCACTTT	CASSFLDSPLHF
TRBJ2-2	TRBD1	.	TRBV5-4	TGTGCCAGCACATCCCGGGGACAGGCTAACACCGGGGAGCTGTTTTTT	CASTSRGQANTGELFF
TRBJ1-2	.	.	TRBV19	TGTGCCAGTAGTATCAGAACGGAGAACTATGGCTACACCTTC	CASSIRTENYGYTF
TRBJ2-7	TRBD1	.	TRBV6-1	TGTGCCAGCAGTGAAGAAGGGACAGGGGTCTACGAGCAGTACTTC	CASSEEGTGVYEQYF
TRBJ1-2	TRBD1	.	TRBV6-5	TGTGCGACAAGGGAAGGGGGCTCCCCCAACTATGGCTACACCTTC	CATREGGSPNYGYTF
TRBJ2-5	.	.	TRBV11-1	TGTGCCAGCAGCGCGACGGGACAAGAGACCCAGTACTTC	CASSATGQETQYF
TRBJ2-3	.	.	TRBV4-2	TGTGCCAGCAGCCAAGCTTTCTCGACTGACACCTGGGGGCCAGATACGCAGTATTTT	CASSQAFSTDTWGPDTQYF
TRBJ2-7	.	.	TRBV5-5	TGTGCCAGCAGCTTGGGTGGACAGAGCTACGAGCAGTACTTC	CASSLGGQSYEQYF
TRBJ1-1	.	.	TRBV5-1	TGCGCCAGCAGCTCGGACTGGTCGACTGAAGCTTTCTTT	CASSSDWSTEAFF
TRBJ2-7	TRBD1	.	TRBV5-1	TGCGCCAGCAGCTCCCCTGAGGGGGCAGGTGAGCAGTACTTC	CASSSPEGAGEQYF
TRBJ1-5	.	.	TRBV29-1	TGCAGCGTTGCACCTTCTAATAGCAATCAGCCCCAGCATTTT	CSVAPSNSNQPQHF
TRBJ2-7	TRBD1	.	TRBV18	TGTGCCAGCTCCAACGGACAGGGGGCGCGTCAACAGTACTTC	CASSNGQGARQQYF
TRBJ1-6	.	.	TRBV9	TGTGCCAGCAGCGTAGAGGGGCAGCTCCCCCTCCACTTT	CASSVEGQLPLHF
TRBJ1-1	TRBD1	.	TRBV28	TGTGCCAGCAGTGCAAGGGGGCGCACCCTTGAAGCTTTCTTT	CASSARGRTLEAFF
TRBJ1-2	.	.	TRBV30	TGTGCCTGGAGTCACAGACAGGCGTATGGCTACACCTTC	CAWSHRQAYGYTF
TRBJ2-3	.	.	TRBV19	TGTGCCAGTAGTATCTGGGGGCTAGAATCGACAGATACGCAGTATTTT	CASSIWGLESTDTQYF
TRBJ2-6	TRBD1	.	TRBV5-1	TGCGCCAGCAGCTTGGAGGGACAGGCTGGGAGCAACGTCCTGACTTTC	CASSLEGQAGSNVLTF
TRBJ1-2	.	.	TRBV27	TGTGCCAGCAGTTTTTTGGGAGGCGGCTACACCTTC	CASSFLGGGYTF
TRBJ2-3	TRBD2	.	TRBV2	TGTGCCAGCAGTGTTGGGCCCGGGAGACTAGCGGGGGGCACAGATACGCAGTATTTT	CASSVGPGRLAGGTDTQYF
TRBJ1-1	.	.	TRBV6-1	TGTGCCAGCAGTGATCAGGGTGGTAACACTGAAGCTTTCTTT	CASSDQGGNTEAFF
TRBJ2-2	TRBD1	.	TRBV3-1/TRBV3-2	TGTGCCAGCAGCCAAGAAAGAGGGACAGTAGGTTACACCGGGGAGCTGTTTTTT	CASSQERGTVGYTGELFF
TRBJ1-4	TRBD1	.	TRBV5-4	TGTGCCAGCAGCCAGGACAGGGCTAATGAAAAACTGTTTTTT	CASSQDRANEKLFF
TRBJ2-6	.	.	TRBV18	TGTGCCAGCTCACCACGGCAGACGGGAATCTCTGGGGCCAACGTCCTGACTTTC	CASSPRQTGISGANVLTF
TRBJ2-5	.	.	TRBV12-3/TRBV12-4	TGTGCCAGCAGCCTCCCCCAACGGAGACAGTACTTC	CASSLPQRRQYF